The 32 T cell receptor beta chains below were found in one sample sequenced in a study of T cells after yellow fever vaccination. One entry per CDR3 protein, called by TCRdb with MiXCR from the 5' RACE reads. The table lists some 340,000 distinct CDR3 sequences, roughly 10% of them singletons. Sample: CD4+ T cells sorted from PBMCs, taken 45 days after the yellow fever booster vaccination. The receptors here all came from a man between 18 and 29 years old who received the YFV17D yellow fever vaccine.

This clonotype was found a few times. J is TRBJ2-3 and V is TRBV20-1; a possible D gene is TRBD2 (7 bases). Between the trimmed V and J ends, which lost 3 bases and 9 bases, there was a span of 13 bases. The CDR3 is 12 amino acids. Germline V gene lookup returns CDR1 DFQATT and CDR2 SNEGSKA (reference sequence). CDR3 in amino acids: CSARVGGATQYF. The DNA of the CDR3 is TGCAGTGCTAGGGTAGGGGGGGCCACGCAGTATTTT.

The V gene is TRBV12-3 or TRBV12-4, the J gene TRBJ2-5; TRBD2 agrees at 15 bases. J gave up 4 bases and V 5 bases, and 2 bases lay outside the gene matches. The CDR3 is 15 residues long. The CDR3 sequence: CASSRTSGGGETQYF. The CDR3 nucleotides are TGTGCCAGCAGTAGGACTAGCGGGGGGGGAGAGACCCAGTACTTC.

The CDR3 DNA follows: TGCAGTGCTAGAGATCGGACAGGGGTGAACACCGGGGAGCTGTTTTTT. The encoded protein is CSARDRTGVNTGELFF. The chain links TRBV20-1 to TRBJ2-2; the match to TRBD1 covers 9 bases. This CDR3 comprises 16 residues. CDR1 DFQATT and CDR2 SNEGSKA come from the germline V gene (reference sequence). J was trimmed by 1 base and V by 0 bases; bases with no gene match: 3.

This clonotype was counted only a few times. The chain links TRBV10-3 to TRBJ2-3; no clear D. The V end lost 4 bases, the J end lost 2 bases, and 4 bases lay between the germline ends. CDR3 length: 12 amino acids. In germline, CDR1 is ENHRY, CDR2 SYGVKD. Here the CDR3 DNA reads TGTGCCATCAGTGTTCACACAGATACGCAGTATTTT. Translated: CAISVHTDTQYF.

The chain carries TRBV20-1 and TRBJ2-5, with 11 nucleotides matching TRBD2. There are 16 residues in the CDR3. Trimming cost V 0 bases and J 2 bases; bases outside gene matches: 5. Germline V gene data show CDR1 as DFQATT and CDR2 as SNEGSKA (reference sequence). The CDR3 protein is CSARDLASGGQETQYF. Here the CDR3 DNA reads TGCAGTGCTAGAGATCTGGCTAGCGGGGGGCAAGAGACCCAGTACTTC.

This chain joins TRBV28 and TRBJ1-6; no reliable D call. V was clipped by 7 bases and J by 10 bases, with 14 bases between them. The CDR3 covers 13 residues. The germline V gene has CDR1 MDHEN and CDR2 SYDVKM. CDR3 coding DNA: TGTGCCAGCACCCGGGTGGAGTACTCACCCCTCCACTTT. Protein: CASTRVEYSPLHF. Combining the CDR3 with reference TRBV28 and TRBJ1-6 gives the whole variable domain DVKVTQSSRYLVKRTGEKVFLECVQDMDHENMFWYRQDPGLGLRLIYFSYDVKMKEKGDIPEGYSVSREKKERFSLILESASTNQTSMYLCASTRVEYSPLHFGNGTRLTVT.

This rearrangement joins TRBV12-5 to TRBJ1-2, with a weak D call TRBD1 (5 bases). This CDR3 comprises 14 residues. Trimming shortened V by 2 bases and J by 4 bases, and 11 bases separated the two germline ends. Germline V gives CDR1 LGHNT, CDR2 FRNRAP. This CDR3 reads CASGLLGTGYGYTF. The DNA of the CDR3 is TGTGCTAGTGGTTTGCTGGGGACGGGCTATGGCTACACCTTC.

The V gene is TRBV28, the J gene TRBJ1-5; D unclear. Germline CDR1 reads MDHEN; CDR2 reads SYDVKM. The CDR3 runs to 14 residues. Trimming shortened V by 4 bases and J by 5 bases, and 12 bases separated the two germline ends. In nucleotides, the CDR3 is TGTGCCAGCAGTTCCCATAGCCTGGATCAGCCCCAGCATTTT. Translating it yields CASSSHSLDQPQHF.

The rearrangement links TRBV7-8 to TRBJ2-7, with 8 bases identical to TRBD1. CDR1 is SGHVS and CDR2 is FQNEAQ in the germline V gene. The CDR3 loop spans 15 amino acids. V gave up 4 bases and J gave up 4 bases; unmatched junction bases: 9. The CDR3 loop reads CASSSGTGLLYEQYF. DNA of the CDR3: TGTGCCAGCAGCTCCGGGACAGGACTGCTTTACGAGCAGTACTTC.

V usage is TRBV11-2 and J usage is TRBJ2-2; D may be TRBD2 (6 bases). CDR1 is SGHAT and CDR2 is FQNNGV in the germline V gene. The germline V and J ends were trimmed by 7 bases and 5 bases, with 20 bases remaining between them. The CDR3 loop spans 16 amino acids. The CDR3 coding sequence is TGTGCCAGCACCCGGGGGACGCGGGGTCCTACCGGGGAGCTGTTTTTT. The encoded protein is CASTRGTRGPTGELFF.

The sample holds a few counts of this clonotype. This rearrangement joins TRBV7-2 to TRBJ2-1, with D unclear. Looked up from germline, CDR1 is SGHTA and CDR2 is FQGNSA. Trimming left V 7 bases short and J 12 bases short, with 16 bases between. This CDR3 has 12 amino acids. This CDR3 reads CASTPMFRRQFF. The CDR3 DNA reads TGTGCCAGCACCCCTATGTTCAGGAGGCAGTTCTTC.

There are a few counts of this clonotype. The gene calls are TRBV3-1 and TRBJ1-5; D possibly corresponds to TRBD1 (6 bases). V shed 3 bases and J shed 5 bases, with 11 bases lying between them. This CDR3 contains 14 residues. CDR1 is LGHDT, CDR2 YNNKEL, per germline (reference sequence). CDR3: CASSQGTSYQPQHF. For the CDR3, the DNA is TGTGCCAGCAGCCAGGGGACAAGCTATCAGCCCCAGCATTTT.

This chain connects TRBV5-1 to TRBJ1-6; no clear D. With 1 base removed from V and 8 bases from J, the gap between germline ends came to 7 bases. Germline-derived CDR1 and CDR2 are SGHRS and YFSETQ. The CDR3 extends over 13 amino acids. Here the CDR3 DNA reads TGCGCCAGCAGCTTGATCCGGGATTCACCCCTCCACTTT. Translated, it gives CASSLIRDSPLHF.

The chain joins TRBV20-1 to TRBJ2-4, with D possibly matching TRBD2 (6 bases). The CDR3 runs to 16 residues. Germline lookup yields CDR1 DFQATT and CDR2 SNEGSKA (reference sequence). Trimming stripped 3 bases from V and 1 base from J, with 16 bases between. The CDR3 reads CSARWEAIKAKNIQYF. CDR3 coding DNA: TGCAGTGCTAGGTGGGAGGCCATCAAGGCCAAAAACATTCAGTACTTC.

This clonotype appeared a single time. The V call is TRBV29-1, the J call TRBJ2-3; 10 bases line up with TRBD2. The CDR3 is made up of 13 amino acids. V lost 7 bases and J lost 8; bases outside the gene matches: 9. Germline V lookup: CDR1 SQVTM, CDR2 ANQGSEA. The CDR3: CSGLIAGGATQYF. The CDR3 DNA is TGCAGCGGACTCATAGCGGGGGGAGCTACGCAGTATTTT.

This chain links TRBV18 with TRBJ2-5; 8 bases match TRBD2. This CDR3 is built from 16 residues. Germline CDR1 KGHSH, CDR2 LQKENI. Trimming took 4 bases from V and 2 from J; bases not matched to a gene: 9. CDR3 sequence: CASSRSLAGLQETQYF. CDR3 DNA sequence: TGTGCCAGCTCACGGAGTTTAGCGGGGCTTCAAGAGACCCAGTACTTC.

This clonotype appeared a few times. The V gene is TRBV28, the J gene TRBJ2-4; maybe TRBD1 (5 bases). V gave up 2 bases and J gave up 0 bases, with 17 bases separating them. The CDR3 contains 18 residues. Looked up from germline, CDR1 is MDHEN and CDR2 is SYDVKM. The CDR3 is CASSLISGASLAKNIQYF. The CDR3 DNA follows: TGTGCCAGCAGTTTAATTAGTGGGGCCAGTCTAGCCAAAAACATTCAGTACTTC.

This clonotype was seen only a few times. The V and J genes are TRBV12-2 and TRBJ2-1; the table's D call, TRBD2, was not checked against the DNA. TRBV12-2 is marked as a pseudogene. The CDR3 covers 18 residues. This CDR3 is CASRHRDYCLSSYNEQFF. The CDR3, as DNA: TGTGCAAGTCGACATCGGGACTACTGCTTAAGCTCCTACAATGAGCAGTTCTTC.

This rearrangement joins TRBV5-1 to TRBJ1-2; possibly TRBD1 for D (6 bases). Germline CDR1 SGHRS, CDR2 YFSETQ. Trimming shortened V by 0 bases and J by 4 bases, and 10 bases separated the two germline ends. The CDR3 has 14 amino acids. Here the CDR3 DNA reads TGCGCCAGCAGCTTGGACAGGGTCGGCTATGGCTACACCTTC. This encodes CASSLDRVGYGYTF.

The chain links TRBV19 to TRBJ2-1; the match to TRBD2 covers 11 bases. The J segment lost 7 bases and the V segment lost 6 bases, leaving 11 bases of the junction unmatched. CDR3 length: 16 residues. Looked up from germline, CDR1 is LNHDA and CDR2 is SQIVND (reference sequence). CDR3 DNA sequence: TGTGCCAGTAGGTTATCTAGCGGGGGGCTAGTTAATGAGCAGTTCTTC. It encodes CASRLSSGGLVNEQFF.

This clonotype came up many times. The chain combines TRBV20-1 with TRBJ2-3, with 9 positions matching TRBD2. Germline V gene sequence: CDR1 DFQATT, CDR2 SNEGSKA (reference sequence). J gave up 7 bases and V 4 bases, and 12 bases lay outside the gene matches. The CDR3 loop spans 15 amino acids. The CDR3 loop is CSAKKGSAGGNTQYF. The CDR3 DNA sequence: TGCAGTGCTAAAAAGGGTTCAGCGGGGGGAAATACGCAGTATTTT.

The chain carries TRBV19 and TRBJ2-7; the match to TRBD2 covers 8 bases. The CDR3 extends over 14 amino acids. Trimming took 5 bases from V and 4 from J; bases not matched to a gene: 7. Germline V gene data show CDR1 as LNHDA and CDR2 as SQIVND (reference sequence). The DNA of the CDR3 is TGTGCCAGTAGTCCCCGGGGACTAGTGTACGAGCAGTACTTC. Protein sequence: CASSPRGLVYEQYF. The variable domain in full, with the rest retrieved from reference TRBV19 and TRBJ2-7, is DGGITQSPKYLFRKEGQNVTLSCEQNLNHDAMYWYRQDPGQGLRLIYYSQIVNDFQKGDIAEGYSVSREKKESFPLTVTSAQKNPTAFYLCASSPRGLVYEQYFGPGTRLTVT.

This clonotype was found a few times. J is TRBJ2-5 and V is TRBV5-6; D is unresolved. Germline assignment: CDR1 SGHDT and CDR2 YYEEEE. Trimming removed 0 bases at V and 5 bases at J, with 11 bases between. This CDR3 comprises 14 residues. CDR3 amino acids: CASSLEGLEETQYF. CDR3 in DNA: TGTGCCAGCAGCTTGGAGGGATTGGAGGAGACCCAGTACTTC.

This clonotype was seen at least ten times. The chain has TRBV2 and TRBJ2-1; 7 nucleotides agree with TRBD2. The CDR3 sequence is 13 residues long. V shed 4 bases, J shed 5 bases, and the junction held 2 bases outside the gene matches. Germline V gives CDR1 SNHLY, CDR2 FYNNEI. The CDR3 nucleotides read TGTGCCAGCAGTGGGGACTACAACAATGAGCAGTTCTTC. Translating gives CASSGDYNNEQFF.

This clonotype has at least ten counts. V and J are TRBV12-3 or TRBV12-4 and TRBJ1-6; 7 bases match TRBD1. With 5 bases clipped from V and 7 bases from J, the junction kept 8 bases outside the gene matches. There are 15 residues in the CDR3. Here the CDR3 reads CASSREGAVNSPLHF. DNA of the CDR3: TGTGCCAGCAGTCGCGAGGGGGCAGTCAATTCACCCCTCCACTTT.

The gene calls are TRBV4-3 and TRBJ1-2; a possible D gene is TRBD1 (6 bases). Trimming stripped 0 bases from V and 2 bases from J, with 10 bases between. CDR3 size: 15 residues. Germline V gene lookup returns CDR1 LGHNA and CDR2 YSLEER. Written as DNA, the CDR3 is TGCGCCAGCAGCCAAGACGGACAGTTAAACTATGGCTACACCTTC. Translation: CASSQDGQLNYGYTF.

This clonotype was observed at least ten times. The chain has TRBV7-2 and TRBJ2-3; 7 nucleotides agree with TRBD2. Germline CDR1 is SGHTA and CDR2 is FQGNSA. This CDR3 is 15 amino acids long. After removal of 5 bases from V and 3 bases from J, the junction contained 8 bases not matched to a gene. The CDR3 here is CASSPQAGRTDTQYF. CDR3 in DNA: TGTGCCAGCAGCCCGCAAGCGGGGAGGACAGATACGCAGTATTTT.

This chain joins TRBV4-3 and TRBJ2-1; D gene uncertain. The CDR3 contains 16 residues. The V end lost 0 bases, the J end lost 0 bases, and 9 bases lay between the germline ends. Looked up from germline, CDR1 is LGHNA and CDR2 is YSLEER. This chain's CDR3 is CASSQEAVPSYNEQFF. CDR3 nucleotide sequence: TGCGCCAGCAGCCAAGAGGCGGTTCCCTCCTACAATGAGCAGTTCTTC.

The rearrangement uses TRBV10-3 and TRBJ2-1, with no clear D. This CDR3 contains 11 residues. Germline CDR1 is ENHRY and CDR2 is SYGVKD. The germline V and J ends were trimmed by 4 bases and 10 bases, with 8 bases remaining between them. The CDR3 protein is CAISGEKEQFF. For the CDR3, the DNA is TGTGCCATCAGTGGTGAGAAAGAGCAGTTCTTC.

The CDR3 reads CASSFQRNQPQHF. The CDR3 DNA sequence: TGTGCCAGCAGCTTCCAGAGGAATCAGCCCCAGCATTTT. The chain combines TRBV7-8 with TRBJ1-5; D remains ambiguous. The CDR3 is made up of 13 amino acids. Germline V gene sequence: CDR1 SGHVS, CDR2 FQNEAQ. V shed 3 bases and J shed 4 bases, with 7 bases lying between them.

This clonotype was seen a few times. The chain employs TRBV28 and TRBJ1-5; D not resolved. Germline CDR1 reads MDHEN; CDR2 reads SYDVKM. This CDR3 spans 14 amino acids. Trimming shortened V by 3 bases and J by 7 bases, and 13 bases separated the two germline ends. The CDR3 DNA reads TGTGCCAGCAGTTTTGGGCCGTTCGGGCAGCCCCAGCATTTT. Residues: CASSFGPFGQPQHF.

The V and J genes are TRBV15 and TRBJ1-2, with unresolved D. The CDR3 covers 14 residues. Germline CDR1 and CDR2: LNHNV and YYDKDF (reference sequence). With 0 bases removed from V and 3 bases from J, the gap between germline ends came to 8 bases. CDR3 nucleotides: TGTGCCACCAGCAGAGACCCAGAGTACTATGGCTACACCTTC. Amino acids: CATSRDPEYYGYTF. Supplemented by reference TRBV15 and TRBJ1-2, the full variable domain reads DAMVIQNPRYQVTQFGKPVTLSCSQTLNHNVMYWYQQKSSQAPKLLFHYYDKDFNNEADTPDNFQSRRPNTSFCFLDIRSPGLGDTAMYLCATSRDPEYYGYTFGSGTRLTVV.